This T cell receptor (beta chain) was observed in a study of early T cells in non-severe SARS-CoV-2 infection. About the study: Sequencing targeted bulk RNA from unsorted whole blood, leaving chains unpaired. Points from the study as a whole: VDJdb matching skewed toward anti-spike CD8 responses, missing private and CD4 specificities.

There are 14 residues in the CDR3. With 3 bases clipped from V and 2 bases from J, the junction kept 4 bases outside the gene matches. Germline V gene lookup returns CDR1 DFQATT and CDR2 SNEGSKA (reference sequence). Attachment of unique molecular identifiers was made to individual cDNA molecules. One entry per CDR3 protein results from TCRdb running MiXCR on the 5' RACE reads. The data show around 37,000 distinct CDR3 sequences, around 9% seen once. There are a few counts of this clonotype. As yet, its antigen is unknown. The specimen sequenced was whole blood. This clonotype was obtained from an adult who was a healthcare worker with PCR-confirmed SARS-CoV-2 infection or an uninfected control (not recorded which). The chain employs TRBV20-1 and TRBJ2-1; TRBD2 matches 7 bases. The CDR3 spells CSASAGLAYNEQFF. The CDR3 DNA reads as TGCAGTGCTAGTGCTGGACTAGCCTACAATGAGCAGTTCTTC.